The rows below give T cell receptor beta chains drawn from one sample of a study of blood T cell repertoires in COVID-19. The repertoire was sequenced with immunoSEQ multiplex PCR; TCRdb's copy has only in-frame clones and lacks some. In the table there are about 130,000 clones, just under 85% of which are singletons. The sequencing sample was made of peripheral blood. These receptors came from a woman aged 45-59 years with acute or convalescent COVID-19. Both conserved end residues are part of each CDR3. A D gene is named only where the DNA matches it firmly. A row's size may be missing; if present it is once, few, many or a size class.

>-|TRBD1|TRBV4-1|TRBJ1-1
TGCGCCAGCAGCCAGGTAAGGGACAGGGCGAACACTGAAGCTTTCTTT
CASSQVRDRANTEAFF
>-|TRBD2|TRBV30|TRBJ2-3
TGTGCCTGGAGCGAGCGGGGGATCGCCTCTAATACGCAGTATTTT
CAWSERGIASNTQYF
>-|-|TRBV12-5|TRBJ1-3
TGTGCTAGTGGCCTGGACTCAAGCTCTGGAAACACCATATATTTT
CASGLDSSSGNTIYF
>once|-|TRBV29-1|TRBJ2-3
TGCAGCGTTGGCCCCGGACTCAGCACAGATACGCAGTATTTT
CSVGPGLSTDTQYF
>-|-|TRBV12-5|TRBJ2-1
TGTGCTAGTGGTTCCGGGACAAGCTCCTACAATGAGCAGTTCTTC
CASGSGTSSYNEQFF
>-|-|TRBV10-2|TRBJ1-3
TGCGCCAGCAGTGAAGTGGGGGGCTCTGGAAACACCATATATTTT
CASSEVGGSGNTIYF
>-|TRBD2|TRBV4-1|TRBJ2-7
TGCGCCAGCAGTCTAGCGGGGGGCGTTTCCTACGAGCAGTACTTC
CASSLAGGVSYEQYF
>-|-|TRBV27|TRBJ1-2
TGTGCCAGCAGTTTATGGGCAGGGAACTATGGCTACACCTTC
CASSLWAGNYGYTF
>-|-|TRBV5-5|TRBJ1-6
TGTGCCAGCAGCCTCTCCTCCTATAATTCACCCCTCCACTTT
CASSLSSYNSPLHF
>-|TRBD2|TRBV3-1/TRBV3-2|TRBJ2-1
TGTGCCAGCAGCCCCATGACAACTAGCGGGGGTGGTGAGCAGTTCTTC
CASSPMTTSGGGEQFF
>-|-|TRBV28|TRBJ1-3
TGTGCCAGCAGTTTTCCGAGCTCTGGAAACACCATATATTTT
CASSFPSSGNTIYF
>-|-|TRBV7-2|TRBJ1-5
TGTGCCAGCAGCCCCTTTCGGGGTTCCTATCTTACTAGCAATCAGCCCCAGCATTTT
CASSPFRGSYLTSNQPQHF
>-|-|TRBV5-1|TRBJ2-1
TGCGCCAGCAGTTCCGTCGTTGAGAATGAGCAGTTCTTC
CASSSVVENEQFF
>few|-|TRBV6-2/TRBV6-3|TRBJ1-2
TGTGCCAGCAGCCGACTTACGACAGGAGCTAACTATGGCTACACCTTC
CASSRLTTGANYGYTF
>-|-|TRBV4-1|TRBJ1-2
TGCGCCAGCAGCCAAGCGGTACCTTCGGGTGGCTACACCTTC
CASSQAVPSGGYTF
>once|-|TRBV24-1|TRBJ2-1
TGTGCCACCAGTGACCCCCCAGACAATGAGCAGTTCTTC
CATSDPPDNEQFF
>-|-|TRBV12-5|TRBJ1-5
TGTGCTAGTGGTTTGGTACTAAGGGGTCGGAATCAGCCCCAGCATTTT
CASGLVLRGRNQPQHF
>few|-|TRBV5-1|TRBJ2-1
TGCGCCAGCAGCCCGGCTTCGGGGGGCTTCAATGAGCAGTTCTTC
CASSPASGGFNEQFF
>-|-|TRBV27|TRBJ1-6
TGTGCCAGCAGCCGGTCCTACAATTCACCCCTCCACTTT
CASSRSYNSPLHF
>-|TRBD1|TRBV6-1|TRBJ1-4
TGTGCCAGCAGTGTTGGACAGGGTGTAACTAATGAAAAACTGTTTTTT
CASSVGQGVTNEKLFF
>-|-|TRBV23-1|TRBJ1-6
TGCGCCAGCAGACCCCACGGGACCTCGGGGAGGTCACCCCTCCACTTT
CASRPHGTSGRSPLHF
>-|TRBD1|TRBV3-1/TRBV3-2|TRBJ2-7
TGTGCCAGCAGCCAGCCGATAGGGGGCCGTAGGGAGCAGTACTTC
CASSQPIGGRREQYF
>-|TRBD2|TRBV11-2|TRBJ2-1
TGTGCCAGCAGCTTACTCCTAGCGGGGGGTTTCAATGAGCAGTTCTTC
CASSLLLAGGFNEQFF
>-|TRBD1|TRBV2|TRBJ1-2
TGTGCCAGCAGTGAAACATATTCAGGGCGCAGGGGGTATGGCTACACCTTC
CASSETYSGRRGYGYTF
>once|-|TRBV10-3|TRBJ1-6
TGTGCCATCAGTGAGTCGCGCAACAACAGGACCGGCTCTTCACCCCTCCACTTT
CAISESRNNRTGSSPLHF
>few|-|TRBV5-1|TRBJ2-7
TGCGCCAGCAGAAGGACAGACTCCTACGAGCAGTACTTC
CASRRTDSYEQYF
>once|TRBD1|TRBV5-8|TRBJ1-4
TGTGCCAGCAGCTCGGGACAGGGTGCAACTAATGAAAAACTGTTTTTT
CASSSGQGATNEKLFF
>-|-|TRBV7-9|TRBJ1-6
TGTGCCAGCAGCTTAGGGGGGCTCGATAATTCACCCCTCCACTTT
CASSLGGLDNSPLHF
>-|-|TRBV5-1|TRBJ2-3
TGCGCCAGCAGCCGGGAAGGGTGGGACACAGATACGCAGTATTTT
CASSREGWDTDTQYF
>once|-|TRBV14|TRBJ2-7
TGTGCCAGCAGCCATCTAACCTACGAGCAGTACTTC
CASSHLTYEQYF
>-|TRBD2|TRBV5-1|TRBJ2-1
TGCGCCAGCAGCCCGGGCGGGACTAGGTCCTACAATGAGCAGTTCTTC
CASSPGGTRSYNEQFF
>-|TRBD1|TRBV19|TRBJ1-2
TGTGCCAGTGGGCGGCAGGGGGCGGATGGCTACACCTTC
CASGRQGADGYTF
>-|TRBD1|TRBV28|TRBJ1-2
TGTGCCAGCAGTATACCGGGACAGCCTAACTATGGCTACACCTTC
CASSIPGQPNYGYTF
>-|TRBD1|TRBV9|TRBJ1-2
TGTGCCAGCAGCGTTTCGACAGGGGGATTCGACGGCTACACCTTC
CASSVSTGGFDGYTF
>-|TRBD2|TRBV5-1|TRBJ2-3
TGCGCCAGCAGCCGTAAATTAGCGGGGGGAATTACAGATACGCAGTATTTT
CASSRKLAGGITDTQYF
>-|-|TRBV4-1|TRBJ2-7
TGCGCCAGCAGCCAAAACAGGGTAAACGAGCAGTACTTC
CASSQNRVNEQYF
>-|TRBD1|TRBV2|TRBJ1-2
TGTGCCAGCAGGCCGGGACAGGGGCGCTGGGGGACCTTC
CASRPGQGRWGTF
>-|-|TRBV7-2|TRBJ1-4
TGTGCCAGCAGCTCAGCTGCGGGGCGAAATGAAAAACTGTTTTTT
CASSSAAGRNEKLFF
>-|TRBD1|TRBV24-1|TRBJ2-1
TGTGCCACCAGTGATTCTTGGCGACAGGGCCTTGCTAATGAGCAGTTCTTC
CATSDSWRQGLANEQFF
>-|TRBD2|TRBV10-3|TRBJ2-3
TGTGCCATCAGTCCCTCGGGGGGGCGGGGGCCAGATACGCAGTATTTT
CAISPSGGRGPDTQYF
>-|-|TRBV6-6|TRBJ1-6
TGTGCCAGCAGCACGACTCCCAGGGTCCCGACCCACTTT
CASSTTPRVPTHF
>-|TRBD2|TRBV5-1|TRBJ2-2
TGCGCCAGCAGCTCGGGACTAGCGGGGGCGAACACCGGGGAGCTGTTTTTT
CASSSGLAGANTGELFF
>-|TRBD1|TRBV10-2|TRBJ1-3
TGCGCCAGCAGACTACCGGGACAGCAAAACACCATATATTTT
CASRLPGQQNTIYF
>-|-|TRBV27|TRBJ2-6
TGTGCCAGCAGTTTAGTCGCGGCCTCTGGGGCCAACGTCCTGACTTTC
CASSLVAASGANVLTF
>-|-|TRBV19|TRBJ1-2
TGTGCCAGTACCGCCCGGCGGTATGGCTACACCTTC
CASTARRYGYTF
>-|TRBD2|TRBV10-2|TRBJ2-3
TGCGCCAGTTTGGGTCGGGGGGGATTGAGCACAGATACGCAGTATTTT
CASLGRGGLSTDTQYF
>-|-|TRBV6-2/TRBV6-3|TRBJ2-3
TGTGCCAGCAGTTACTGGTCAGGGATGGCAGATACGCAGTATTTT
CASSYWSGMADTQYF
>-|-|TRBV27|TRBJ1-6
TGTGCCAGCAGTAGCGGCCCTGCACGGTCACCCCTCCACTTT
CASSSGPARSPLHF
>-|TRBD1|TRBV11-3|TRBJ2-7
TGTGCCAGCAGCACCGGACAGGGGTACGAGCAGTACTTC
CASSTGQGYEQYF
>-|TRBD1|TRBV6-5|TRBJ2-3
TGTGCCAGCAGGGGACAGGGATCATCCACAGATACGCAGTATTTT
CASRGQGSSTDTQYF
>-|TRBD1|TRBV5-4|TRBJ1-1
TGTGCCAGCAGCTTGGACAGGGGTTCGATGAACACTGAAGCTTTCTTT
CASSLDRGSMNTEAFF
>-|TRBD1|TRBV5-6|TRBJ2-1
TGTGCCAGCAGCTTATCGGGACAGGGAACGACTGAGCAGTTCTTC
CASSLSGQGTTEQFF
>-|-|TRBV19|TRBJ1-5
TGTGCCAGTAGTCGAGGACACAATCAGCCCCAGCATTTT
CASSRGHNQPQHF
>-|-|TRBV6-1|TRBJ1-5
TGTGCCAGCAGTGAAGAAATGGACAGCCTTAATCAGCCCCAGCATTTT
CASSEEMDSLNQPQHF
>-|TRBD1|TRBV5-1|TRBJ1-1
TGCGCCAGCAGCTTGCAGGAGGGGGCGAACACTGAAGCTTTCTTT
CASSLQEGANTEAFF
>-|-|TRBV28|TRBJ1-5
TGTGCCAGCATTACCCACGGCGGGACCGGGAATCAGCCCCAGCATTTT
CASITHGGTGNQPQHF
>-|TRBD2|TRBV4-2|TRBJ2-5
TGTGCCAGCAGCCAAGACCCGAGGACTAGCGGGGGGGCCGGGGAGACCCAGTACTTC
CASSQDPRTSGGAGETQYF
>-|-|TRBV5-1|TRBJ1-1
TGCGCCAGCAGCTTGAATCCCCAGGTAATGAACACTGAAGCTTTCTTT
CASSLNPQVMNTEAFF
>-|-|TRBV5-1|TRBJ2-2
TGCGCCAGCAGCCCCGGAGAAGCGAACACCGGGGAGCTGTTTTTT
CASSPGEANTGELFF
>-|TRBD1|TRBV19|TRBJ1-2
TGTGCCAGTAGTCCCGGAAGAGACAGGGGGAAACATGGCTACACCTTC
CASSPGRDRGKHGYTF